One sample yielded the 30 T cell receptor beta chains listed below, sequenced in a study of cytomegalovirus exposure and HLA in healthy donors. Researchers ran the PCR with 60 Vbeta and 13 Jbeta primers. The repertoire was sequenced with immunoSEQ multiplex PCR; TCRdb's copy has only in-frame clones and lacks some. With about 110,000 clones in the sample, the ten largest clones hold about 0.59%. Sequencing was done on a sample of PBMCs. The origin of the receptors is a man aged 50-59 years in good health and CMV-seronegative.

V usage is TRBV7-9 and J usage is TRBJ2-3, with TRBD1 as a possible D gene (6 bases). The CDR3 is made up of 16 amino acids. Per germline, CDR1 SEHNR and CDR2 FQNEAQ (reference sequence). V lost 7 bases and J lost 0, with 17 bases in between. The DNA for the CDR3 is TGTGCCAGCACGAGGAGAGGAACAGGGAGCACAGATACGCAGTATTTT. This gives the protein CASTRRGTGSTDTQYF.

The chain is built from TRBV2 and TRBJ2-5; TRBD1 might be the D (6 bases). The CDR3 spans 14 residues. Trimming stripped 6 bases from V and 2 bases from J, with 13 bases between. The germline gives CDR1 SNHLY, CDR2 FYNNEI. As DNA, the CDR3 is TGTGCCAGCAGAGAAAACAGGGTACAAGAGACCCAGTACTTC. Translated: CASRENRVQETQYF.

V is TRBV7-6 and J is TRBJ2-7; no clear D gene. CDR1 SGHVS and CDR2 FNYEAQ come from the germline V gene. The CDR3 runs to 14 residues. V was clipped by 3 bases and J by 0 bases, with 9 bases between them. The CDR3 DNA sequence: TGTGCCAGCAGCTTGACGGAGAGCTCCTACGAGCAGTACTTC. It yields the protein CASSLTESSYEQYF.

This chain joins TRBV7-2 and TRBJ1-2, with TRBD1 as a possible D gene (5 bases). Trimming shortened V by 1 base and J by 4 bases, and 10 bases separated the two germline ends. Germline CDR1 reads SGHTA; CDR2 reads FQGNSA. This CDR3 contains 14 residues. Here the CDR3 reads CASSLVGGSYGYTF. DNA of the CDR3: TGTGCCAGCAGCTTAGTGGGGGGAAGCTATGGCTACACCTTC.

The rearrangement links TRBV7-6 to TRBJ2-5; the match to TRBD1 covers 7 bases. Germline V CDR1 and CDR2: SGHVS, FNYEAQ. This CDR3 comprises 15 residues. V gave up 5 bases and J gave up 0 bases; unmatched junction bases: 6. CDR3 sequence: CASSPLTGNQETQYF. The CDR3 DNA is TGTGCCAGCAGCCCGCTGACAGGGAACCAAGAGACCCAGTACTTC.

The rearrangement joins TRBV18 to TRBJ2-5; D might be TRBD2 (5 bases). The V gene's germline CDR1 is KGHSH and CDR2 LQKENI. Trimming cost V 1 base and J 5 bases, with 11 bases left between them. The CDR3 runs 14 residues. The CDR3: CASSPQAGRETQYF. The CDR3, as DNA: TGTGCCAGCTCACCACAGGCGGGTAGGGAGACCCAGTACTTC.

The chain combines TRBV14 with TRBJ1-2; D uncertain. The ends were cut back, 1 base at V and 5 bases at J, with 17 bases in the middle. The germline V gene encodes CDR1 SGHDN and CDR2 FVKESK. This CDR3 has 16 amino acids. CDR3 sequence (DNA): TGTGCCAGCAGCCAAGGTAGCGGGGTCGGAATATATGGCTACACCTTC. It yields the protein CASSQGSGVGIYGYTF.

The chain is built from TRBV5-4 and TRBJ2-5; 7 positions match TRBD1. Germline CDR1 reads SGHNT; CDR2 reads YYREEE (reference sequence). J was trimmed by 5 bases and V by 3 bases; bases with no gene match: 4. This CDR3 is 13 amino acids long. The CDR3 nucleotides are TGTGCCAGCAGCTCACAGGGACAGGAGACCCAGTACTTC. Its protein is CASSSQGQETQYF.

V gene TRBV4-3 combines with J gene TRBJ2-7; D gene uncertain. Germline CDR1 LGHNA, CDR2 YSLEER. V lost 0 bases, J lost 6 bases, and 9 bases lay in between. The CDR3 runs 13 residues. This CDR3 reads CASSQDPVAEQYF. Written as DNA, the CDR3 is TGCGCCAGCAGCCAAGATCCAGTTGCCGAGCAGTACTTC.

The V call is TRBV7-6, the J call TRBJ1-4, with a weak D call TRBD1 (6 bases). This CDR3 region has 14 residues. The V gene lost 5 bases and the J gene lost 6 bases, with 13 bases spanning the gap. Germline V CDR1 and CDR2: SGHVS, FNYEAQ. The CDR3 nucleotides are TGTGCCAGCAGCCTCGGCAGGGGAGATGAAAAACTGTTTTTT. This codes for CASSLGRGDEKLFF. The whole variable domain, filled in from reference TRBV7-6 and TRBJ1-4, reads GAGVSQSPRYKVTKRGQDVALRCDPISGHVSLYWYRQALGQGPEFLTYFNYEAQQDKSGLPNDRFSAERPEGSISTLTIQRTEQRDSAMYRCASSLGRGDEKLFFGSGTQLSVL.

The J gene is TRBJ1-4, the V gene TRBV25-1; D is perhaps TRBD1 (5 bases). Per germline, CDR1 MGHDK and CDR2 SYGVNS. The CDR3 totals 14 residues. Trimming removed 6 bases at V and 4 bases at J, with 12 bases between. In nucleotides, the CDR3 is TGTGCCAGCAGGGGCGGACACGATAATGAAAAACTGTTTTTT. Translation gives CASRGGHDNEKLFF. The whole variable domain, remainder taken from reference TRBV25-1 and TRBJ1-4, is EADIYQTPRYLVIGTGKKITLECSQTMGHDKMYWYQQDPGMELHLIHYSYGVNSTEKGDLSSESTVSRIRTEHFPLTLESARPSHTSQYLCASRGGHDNEKLFFGSGTQLSVL.

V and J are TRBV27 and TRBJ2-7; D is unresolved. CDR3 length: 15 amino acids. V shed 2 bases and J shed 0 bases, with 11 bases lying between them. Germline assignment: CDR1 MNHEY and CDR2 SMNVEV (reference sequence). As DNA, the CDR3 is TGTGCCAGCAGTTTAAGGCCGGCTAGCTCCTACGAGCAGTACTTC. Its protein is CASSLRPASSYEQYF.

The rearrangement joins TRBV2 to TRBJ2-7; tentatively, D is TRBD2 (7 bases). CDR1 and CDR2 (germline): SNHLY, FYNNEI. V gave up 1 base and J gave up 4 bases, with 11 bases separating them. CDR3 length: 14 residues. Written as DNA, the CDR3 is TGTGCCAGCAGTGAAGTGGGGGGGCGTTACGAGCAGTACTTC. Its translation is CASSEVGGRYEQYF.

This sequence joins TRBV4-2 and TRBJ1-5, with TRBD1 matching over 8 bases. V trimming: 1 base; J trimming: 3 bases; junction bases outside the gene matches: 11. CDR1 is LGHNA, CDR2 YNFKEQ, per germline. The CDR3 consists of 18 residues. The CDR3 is CASSQAGTQGAHNQPQHF. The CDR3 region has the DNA TGTGCCAGCAGCCAAGCGGGGACGCAGGGGGCCCACAATCAGCCCCAGCATTTT.

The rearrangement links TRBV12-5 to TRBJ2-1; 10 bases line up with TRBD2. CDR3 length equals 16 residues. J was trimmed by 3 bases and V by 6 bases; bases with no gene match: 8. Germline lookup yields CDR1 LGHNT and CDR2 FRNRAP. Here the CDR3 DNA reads TGTGCTAGTGGCCAGGGGACTAGCGAGATCTACAATGAGCAGTTCTTC. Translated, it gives CASGQGTSEIYNEQFF.

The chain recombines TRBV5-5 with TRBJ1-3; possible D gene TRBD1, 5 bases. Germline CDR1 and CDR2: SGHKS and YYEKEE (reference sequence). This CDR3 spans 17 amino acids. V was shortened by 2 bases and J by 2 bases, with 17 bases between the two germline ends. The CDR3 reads CASSLLDRPKPGNTIYF. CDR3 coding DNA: TGTGCCAGCAGCTTATTAGACAGACCCAAGCCTGGAAACACCATATATTTT.

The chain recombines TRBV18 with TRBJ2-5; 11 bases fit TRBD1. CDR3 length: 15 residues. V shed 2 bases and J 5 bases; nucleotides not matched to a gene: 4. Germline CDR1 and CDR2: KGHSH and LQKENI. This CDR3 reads CASSPGQGAGETQYF. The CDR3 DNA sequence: TGTGCCAGCTCACCAGGACAGGGGGCTGGCGAGACCCAGTACTTC.

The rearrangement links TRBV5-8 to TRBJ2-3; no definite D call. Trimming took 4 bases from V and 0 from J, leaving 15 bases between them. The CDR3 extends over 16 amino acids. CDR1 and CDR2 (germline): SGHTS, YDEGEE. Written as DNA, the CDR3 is TGTGCCAGCAGCACTCCGACAAGATCTAGCACAGATACGCAGTATTTT. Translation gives CASSTPTRSSTDTQYF.

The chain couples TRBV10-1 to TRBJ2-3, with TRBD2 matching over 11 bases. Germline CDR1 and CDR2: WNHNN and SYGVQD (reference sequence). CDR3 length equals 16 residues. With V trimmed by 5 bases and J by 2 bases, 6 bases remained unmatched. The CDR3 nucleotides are TGCGCCAGCAGTCCTGATAGCGGGGGGGCCACAGATACGCAGTATTTT. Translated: CASSPDSGGATDTQYF.

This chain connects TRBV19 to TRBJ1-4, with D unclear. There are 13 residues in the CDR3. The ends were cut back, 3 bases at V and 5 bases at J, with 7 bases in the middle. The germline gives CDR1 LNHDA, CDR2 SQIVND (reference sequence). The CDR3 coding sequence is TGTGCCAGTAGTATGAGTATCAATGAAAAACTGTTTTTT. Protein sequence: CASSMSINEKLFF.

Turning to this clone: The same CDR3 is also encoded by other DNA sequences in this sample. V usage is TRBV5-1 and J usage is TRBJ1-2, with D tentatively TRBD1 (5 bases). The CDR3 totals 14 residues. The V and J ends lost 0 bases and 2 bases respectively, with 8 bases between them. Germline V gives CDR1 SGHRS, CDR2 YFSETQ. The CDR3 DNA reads TGCGCCAGCAGCTTGGTGCCAGGGAACTATGGCTACACCTTC. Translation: CASSLVPGNYGYTF. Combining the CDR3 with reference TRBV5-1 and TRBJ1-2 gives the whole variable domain KAGVTQTPRYLIKTRGQQVTLSCSPISGHRSVSWYQQTPGQGLQFLFEYFSETQRNKGNFPGRFSGRQFSNSRSEMNVSTLELGDSALYLCASSLVPGNYGYTFGSGTRLTVV.

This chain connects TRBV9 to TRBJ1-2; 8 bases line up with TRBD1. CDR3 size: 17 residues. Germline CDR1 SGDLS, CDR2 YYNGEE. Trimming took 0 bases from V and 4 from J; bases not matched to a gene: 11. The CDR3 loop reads CASSVGSQWTGSYGYTF. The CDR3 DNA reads TGTGCCAGCAGCGTAGGGTCCCAGTGGACAGGGTCCTATGGCTACACCTTC.

CDR3 nucleotides: TGTGCCAGCAGTTACGGCGGTTCGAGCGCCTACGAGCAGTACTTC. It yields the protein CASSYGGSSAYEQYF. The V call is TRBV6-5, the J call TRBJ2-7, with D unclear. CDR1 is MNHEY and CDR2 is SVGAGI in the germline V gene. Trimming removed 2 bases at V and 2 bases at J, with 13 bases between. The CDR3 covers 15 residues.

The CDR3 DNA reads as TGTGCCAGTAGTATCGGACAGGGGGCTATCAGCACAGATACGCAGTATTTT. It yields the protein CASSIGQGAISTDTQYF. The chain combines TRBV19 with TRBJ2-3; 11 nucleotides line up with TRBD1. This CDR3 is built from 17 residues. Losses at the gene ends were 3 bases for V and 0 bases for J; bases not matched to a gene: 5. Germline V CDR1 and CDR2: LNHDA, SQIVND (reference sequence).

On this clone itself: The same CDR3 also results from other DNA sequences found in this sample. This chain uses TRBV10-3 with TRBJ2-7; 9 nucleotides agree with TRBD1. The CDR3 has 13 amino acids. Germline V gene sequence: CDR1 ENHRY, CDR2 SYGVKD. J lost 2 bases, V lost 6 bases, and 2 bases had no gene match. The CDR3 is CAISRQGAYEQYF. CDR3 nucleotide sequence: TGTGCCATCAGCCGACAGGGGGCCTACGAGCAGTACTTC.

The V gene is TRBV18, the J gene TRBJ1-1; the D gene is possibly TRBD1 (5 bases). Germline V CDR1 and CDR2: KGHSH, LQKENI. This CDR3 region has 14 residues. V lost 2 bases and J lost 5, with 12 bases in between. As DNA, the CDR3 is TGTGCCAGCTCACCAGTAGGGGAGGGAACTGAAGCTTTCTTT. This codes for CASSPVGEGTEAFF.

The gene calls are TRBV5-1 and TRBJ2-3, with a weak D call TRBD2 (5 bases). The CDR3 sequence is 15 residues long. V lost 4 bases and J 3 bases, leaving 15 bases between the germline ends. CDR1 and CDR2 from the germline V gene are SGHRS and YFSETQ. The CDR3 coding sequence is TGCGCCAGCAGCCCGACGAATGGGGAGACAGATACGCAGTATTTT. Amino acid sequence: CASSPTNGETDTQYF.

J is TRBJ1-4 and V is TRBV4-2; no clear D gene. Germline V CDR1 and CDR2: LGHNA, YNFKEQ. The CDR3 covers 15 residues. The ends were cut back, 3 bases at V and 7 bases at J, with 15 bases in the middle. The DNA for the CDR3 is TGTGCCAGCAGCCAGAGGATAGAGCTAGGTGAAAAACTGTTTTTT. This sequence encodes CASSQRIELGEKLFF.

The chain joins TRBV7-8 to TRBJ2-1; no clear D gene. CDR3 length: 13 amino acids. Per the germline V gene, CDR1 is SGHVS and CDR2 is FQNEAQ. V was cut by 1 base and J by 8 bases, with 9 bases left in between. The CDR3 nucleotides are TGTGCCAGCAGCTTAGACCTAGGCGATGAGCAGTTCTTC. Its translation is CASSLDLGDEQFF.

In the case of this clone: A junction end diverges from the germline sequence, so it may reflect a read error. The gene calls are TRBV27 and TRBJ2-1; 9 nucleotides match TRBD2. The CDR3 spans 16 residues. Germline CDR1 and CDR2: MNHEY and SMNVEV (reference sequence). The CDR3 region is CASSPYVAGVRIEEFF. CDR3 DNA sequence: TGTGCCAGCAGTCCATACGTAGCGGGAGTAAGGATTGAGGAGTTCTTC.